Detailed here is one TCR beta chain. This sample is part of a study of blood T cell repertoires in COVID-19. About the research overall: Acute and convalescent COVID-19 specimens originated in the United States, Italy and Spain. PBMCs, B-cell-depleted T cells, or T cells were the source of the cDNA or gDNA that made up the material.

This CDR3 region has 15 residues. Trimming shortened V by 7 bases and J by 7 bases, and 23 bases separated the two germline ends. CDR1 is KGHSH, CDR2 LQKENI, per germline. In the original workflow: Amplification from reference gene primers served as the basis for estimated nucleated cell counts. The assay was immunoSEQ multiplex PCR, and TCRdb's table has in-frame clones only and misses some. V, J and clone size are taken as reported in that table, and D and trimming were inferred from the DNA itself. The sample consists of about 220,000 clones, 65% to 85% of them appearing once. The rearrangement joins TRBV18 to TRBJ2-7, with a tentative D call TRBD2 (6 bases). The sample was peripheral blood. The source of this sequence is a woman between 45 and 65 years old with acute or convalescent COVID-19. The CDR3 nucleotides are TGTGCCAGCTTCCCGCGGAGGGGAATCTACGAGGAGCAGTACTTC. As protein: CASFPRRGIYEEQYF.